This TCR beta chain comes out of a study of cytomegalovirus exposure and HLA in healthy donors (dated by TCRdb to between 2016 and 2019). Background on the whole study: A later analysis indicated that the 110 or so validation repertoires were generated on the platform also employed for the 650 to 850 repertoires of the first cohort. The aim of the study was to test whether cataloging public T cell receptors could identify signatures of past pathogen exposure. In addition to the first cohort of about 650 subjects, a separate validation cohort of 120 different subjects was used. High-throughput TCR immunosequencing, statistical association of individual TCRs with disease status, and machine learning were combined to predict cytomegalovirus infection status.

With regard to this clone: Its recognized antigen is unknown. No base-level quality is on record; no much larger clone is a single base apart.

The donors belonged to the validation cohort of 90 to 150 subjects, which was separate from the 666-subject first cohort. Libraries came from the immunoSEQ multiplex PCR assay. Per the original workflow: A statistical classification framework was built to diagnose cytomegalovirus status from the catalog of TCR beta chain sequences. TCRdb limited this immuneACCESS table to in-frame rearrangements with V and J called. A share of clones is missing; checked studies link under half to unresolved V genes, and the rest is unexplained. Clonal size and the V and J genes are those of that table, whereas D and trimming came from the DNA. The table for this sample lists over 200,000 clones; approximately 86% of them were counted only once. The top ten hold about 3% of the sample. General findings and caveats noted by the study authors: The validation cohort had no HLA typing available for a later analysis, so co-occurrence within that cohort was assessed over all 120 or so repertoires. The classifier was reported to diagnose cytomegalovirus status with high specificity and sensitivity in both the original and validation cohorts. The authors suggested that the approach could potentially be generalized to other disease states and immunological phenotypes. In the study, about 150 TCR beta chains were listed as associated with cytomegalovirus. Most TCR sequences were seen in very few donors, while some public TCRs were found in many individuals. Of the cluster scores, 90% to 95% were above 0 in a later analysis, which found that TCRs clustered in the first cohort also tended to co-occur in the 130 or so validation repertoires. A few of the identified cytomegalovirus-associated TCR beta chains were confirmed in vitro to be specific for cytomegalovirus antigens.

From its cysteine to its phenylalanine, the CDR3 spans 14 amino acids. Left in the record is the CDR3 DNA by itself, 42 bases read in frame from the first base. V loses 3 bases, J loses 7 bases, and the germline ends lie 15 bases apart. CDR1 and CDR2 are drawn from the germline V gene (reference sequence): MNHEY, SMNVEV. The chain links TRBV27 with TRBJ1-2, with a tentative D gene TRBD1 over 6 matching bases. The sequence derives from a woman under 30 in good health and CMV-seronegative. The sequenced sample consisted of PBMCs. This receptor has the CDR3 CASSFSVRGGGYTF. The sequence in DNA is TGTGCCAGCAGTTTCAGTGTAAGGGGGGGTGGCTACACCTTC.